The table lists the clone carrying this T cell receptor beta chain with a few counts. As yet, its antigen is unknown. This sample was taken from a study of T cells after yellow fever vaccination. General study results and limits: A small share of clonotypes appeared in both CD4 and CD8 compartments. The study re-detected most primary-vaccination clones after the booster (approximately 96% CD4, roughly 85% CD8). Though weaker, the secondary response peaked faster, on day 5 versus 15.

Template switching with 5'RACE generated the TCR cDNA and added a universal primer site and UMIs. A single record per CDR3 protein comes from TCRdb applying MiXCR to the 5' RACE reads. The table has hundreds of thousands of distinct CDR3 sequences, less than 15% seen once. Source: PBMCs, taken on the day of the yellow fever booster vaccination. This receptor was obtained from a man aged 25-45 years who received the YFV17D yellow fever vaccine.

The CDR3 DNA reads TGTGCCAGCAGCCAAGAGTACATCTCGGTCACAGATACGCAGTATTTT. Its translation is CASSQEYISVTDTQYF. The gene calls are TRBV4-2 and TRBJ2-3, with no clear D. The ends were cut back, 0 bases at V and 2 bases at J, with 12 bases in the middle. The CDR3 runs to 16 residues. Germline values: CDR1 LGHNA, CDR2 YNFKEQ.